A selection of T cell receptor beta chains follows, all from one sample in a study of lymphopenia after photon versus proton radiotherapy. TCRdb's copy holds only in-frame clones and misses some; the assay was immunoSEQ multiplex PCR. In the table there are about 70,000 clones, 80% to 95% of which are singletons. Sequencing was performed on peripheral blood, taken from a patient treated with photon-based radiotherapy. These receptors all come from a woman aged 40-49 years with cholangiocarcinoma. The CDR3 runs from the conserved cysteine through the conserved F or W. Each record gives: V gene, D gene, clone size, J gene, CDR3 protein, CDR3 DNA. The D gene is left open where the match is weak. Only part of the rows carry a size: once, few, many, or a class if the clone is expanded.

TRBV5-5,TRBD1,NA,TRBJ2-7,CASSLETGGTYEQYF,TGTGCCAGCAGCTTGGAGACAGGGGGGACCTACGAGCAGTACTTC
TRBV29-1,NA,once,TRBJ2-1,CSAGERMTYNEQFF,TGCAGCGCTGGTGAGAGGATGACCTACAATGAGCAGTTCTTC
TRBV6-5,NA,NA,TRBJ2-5,CASTPPETQYF,TGTGCCAGCACCCCCCCCGAGACCCAGTACTTC
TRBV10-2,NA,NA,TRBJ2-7,CASSGDHEQYF,TGCGCCAGCAGTGGGGATCACGAGCAGTACTTC
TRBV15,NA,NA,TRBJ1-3,CATSPNRSGNTIYF,TGTGCCACCAGCCCCAACAGGTCTGGAAACACCATATATTTT
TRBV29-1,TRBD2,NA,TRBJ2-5,CSVESSGGAQETQYF,TGCAGCGTTGAATCTAGCGGGGGGGCCCAAGAGACCCAGTACTTC
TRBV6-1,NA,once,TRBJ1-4,CASSEFGGEKLFF,TGTGCCAGCAGTGAATTCGGGGGTGAAAAACTGTTTTTT
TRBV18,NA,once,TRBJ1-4,CASSPGNRDEKLFF,TGTGCCAGCTCACCAGGGAACCGGGATGAAAAACTGTTTTTT
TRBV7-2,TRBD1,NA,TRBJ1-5,CASSLVGGTGDQPQHF,TGTGCCAGCAGCTTAGTAGGAGGGACAGGGGATCAGCCCCAGCATTTT
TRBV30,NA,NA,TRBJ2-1,CAWSQVGVQFF,TGTGCCTGGAGTCAAGTGGGGGTGCAGTTCTTC
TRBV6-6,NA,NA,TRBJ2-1,CASSYSTNEQFF,TGTGCCAGCAGTTACTCTACCAATGAGCAGTTCTTC
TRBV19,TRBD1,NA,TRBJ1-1,CASSRYRGTGGNTEAFF,TGTGCCAGTAGTAGGTACCGAGGGACAGGGGGAAATACTGAAGCTTTCTTT
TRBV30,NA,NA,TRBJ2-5,CAWGKRQTETQYF,TGTGCCTGGGGGAAACGGCAAACGGAGACCCAGTACTTC
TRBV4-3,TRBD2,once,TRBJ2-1,CASSQDRLAGGYNEQFF,TGCGCCAGCAGCCAAGACCGCCTAGCGGGAGGCTACAATGAGCAGTTCTTC
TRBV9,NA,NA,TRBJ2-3,CASSGEGAGTDTQYF,TGTGCCAGCAGCGGGGAGGGGGCAGGCACAGATACGCAGTATTTT
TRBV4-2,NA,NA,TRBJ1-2,CASSSLGGYLYGYTF,TGTGCCAGCAGCTCGTTAGGGGGGTATCTCTATGGCTACACCTTC
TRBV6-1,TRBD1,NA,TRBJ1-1,CASSRDRVQSGEAFF,TGTGCCAGCAGTCGGGACAGGGTTCAAAGTGGTGAAGCTTTCTTT
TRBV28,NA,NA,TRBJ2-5,CASSLSPRGGETQYF,TGTGCCAGCAGTTTATCCCCCAGGGGAGGAGAGACCCAGTACTTC
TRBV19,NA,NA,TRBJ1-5,CASRTRGNNQPQHF,TGTGCCAGTAGGACAAGGGGGAACAATCAGCCCCAGCATTTT
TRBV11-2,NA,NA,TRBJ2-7,CASSSDYEQYF,TGTGCCAGCAGCTCAGACTACGAGCAGTACTTC
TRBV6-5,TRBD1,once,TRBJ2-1,CASSYGQEYNEQFF,TGTGCCAGCAGCTACGGACAGGAATACAATGAGCAGTTCTTC
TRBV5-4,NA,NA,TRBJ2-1,CASSLPGVSYNEQFF,TGTGCCAGCAGCTTGCCCGGCGTCTCCTACAATGAGCAGTTCTTC
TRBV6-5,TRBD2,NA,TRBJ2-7,CASNLGTSGKYEQYF,TGTGCCAGCAACCTCGGGACTAGCGGGAAATACGAGCAGTACTTC
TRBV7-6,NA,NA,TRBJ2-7,CASSSPPLTRFIAYEQYF,TGTGCCAGCAGCTCGCCGCCACTTACTAGGTTTATCGCCTACGAGCAGTACTTC
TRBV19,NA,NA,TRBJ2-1,CASSIVARGNEQFF,TGTGCCAGTAGTATAGTAGCCCGGGGCAATGAGCAGTTCTTC
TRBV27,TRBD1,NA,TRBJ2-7,CASSFRQGGEQYF,TGTGCCAGCAGTTTCCGACAGGGTGGTGAACAGTACTTC
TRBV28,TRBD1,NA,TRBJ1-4,CASRSPQGAYEKLFF,TGTGCCAGCAGAAGTCCACAGGGGGCATATGAAAAACTGTTTTTT
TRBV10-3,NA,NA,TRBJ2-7,CAIREDSYEQYF,TGTGCCATCAGGGAAGACTCCTACGAGCAGTACTTC
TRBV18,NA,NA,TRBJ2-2,CASSPHREGELFF,TGTGCCAGCTCACCACATCGGGAAGGGGAGCTGTTTTTT